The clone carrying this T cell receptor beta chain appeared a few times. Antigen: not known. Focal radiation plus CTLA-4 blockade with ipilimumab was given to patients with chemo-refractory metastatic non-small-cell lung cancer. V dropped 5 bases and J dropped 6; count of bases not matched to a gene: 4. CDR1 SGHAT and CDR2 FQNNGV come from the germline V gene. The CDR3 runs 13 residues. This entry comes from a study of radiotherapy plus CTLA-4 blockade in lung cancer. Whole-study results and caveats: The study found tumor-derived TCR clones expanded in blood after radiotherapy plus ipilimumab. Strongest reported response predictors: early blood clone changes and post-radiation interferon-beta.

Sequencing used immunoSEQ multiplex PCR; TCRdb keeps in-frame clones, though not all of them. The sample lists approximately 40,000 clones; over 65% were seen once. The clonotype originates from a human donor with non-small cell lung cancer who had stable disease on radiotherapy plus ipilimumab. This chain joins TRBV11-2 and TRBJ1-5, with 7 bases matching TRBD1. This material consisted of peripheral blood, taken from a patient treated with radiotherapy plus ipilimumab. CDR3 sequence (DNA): TGTGCCAGCAGCACGGGGACAGCTCAGCCCCAGCATTTT. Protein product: CASSTGTAQPQHF. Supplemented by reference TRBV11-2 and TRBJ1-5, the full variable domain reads EAGVAQSPRYKIIEKRQSVAFWCNPISGHATLYWYQQILGQGPKLLIQFQNNGVVDDSQLPKDRFSAERLKGVDSTLKIQPAKLEDSAVYLCASSTGTAQPQHFGDGTRLSIL.